This is a list of T cell receptor beta chains from one sample in a study of T cell responses to AZD1222 COVID-19 vaccine. The data were produced by immunoSEQ multiplex PCR, yet TCRdb's version contains in-frame clones alone and is incomplete. The sample includes 100,000 to 150,000 clones, 70% to 90% seen only once; the top ten take 8% to 13%. The material was peripheral blood, obtained on day 0 of AZD1222 vaccination. Source of these receptors: an adult in good health. Both conserved end residues are part of each CDR3. The D gene is left open where the match is weak. The size of a clone is reported for some rows only, either as once, few or many, or as a class for expanded clones.

v_call: TRBV27; j_call: TRBJ2-7; clone_size: -; d_call: -; cdr3_aa: CASSSGTLSAEQYF; cdr3_nt: TGTGCCAGCAGCTCCGGGACTCTCTCTGCCGAGCAGTACTTC
v_call: TRBV19; j_call: TRBJ1-1; clone_size: -; d_call: -; cdr3_aa: CASSMGIEAFF; cdr3_nt: TGTGCCAGTAGTATGGGGATAGAAGCTTTCTTT
v_call: TRBV7-3; j_call: TRBJ2-2; clone_size: -; d_call: -; cdr3_aa: CASSLLVDTGELFF; cdr3_nt: TGTGCCAGCAGCTTATTAGTGGACACCGGGGAGCTGTTTTTT
v_call: TRBV19; j_call: TRBJ2-7; clone_size: -; d_call: -; cdr3_aa: CASRGGGEDEQYF; cdr3_nt: TGTGCCAGTAGGGGAGGGGGAGAAGACGAGCAGTACTTC
v_call: TRBV6-4; j_call: TRBJ2-1; clone_size: once; d_call: -; cdr3_aa: CASSDWDGDNEQFF; cdr3_nt: TGTGCCAGCAGTGACTGGGACGGCGACAATGAGCAGTTCTTC
v_call: TRBV10-3; j_call: TRBJ1-1; clone_size: once; d_call: -; cdr3_aa: CAISGVPVNTEAFF; cdr3_nt: TGTGCCATCAGTGGTGTACCAGTGAACACTGAAGCTTTCTTT
v_call: TRBV3-1/TRBV3-2; j_call: TRBJ1-6; clone_size: once; d_call: TRBD1; cdr3_aa: CASSHRQGAEDSPLHF; cdr3_nt: TGTGCCAGCAGCCACCGTCAGGGGGCGGAAGATTCACCCCTCCACTTT
v_call: TRBV27; j_call: TRBJ1-1; clone_size: -; d_call: -; cdr3_aa: CASSLSFGTPNTEAFF; cdr3_nt: TGTGCCAGCAGTTTATCATTCGGGACACCAAACACTGAAGCTTTCTTT
v_call: TRBV27; j_call: TRBJ2-1; clone_size: -; d_call: TRBD2; cdr3_aa: CASSSWGGLFNEQFF; cdr3_nt: TGTGCCAGCAGTAGTTGGGGGGGGTTATTTAATGAGCAGTTCTTC
v_call: TRBV6-5; j_call: TRBJ2-1; clone_size: -; d_call: TRBD2; cdr3_aa: CASQSGLGVHEQFF; cdr3_nt: TGTGCCAGCCAGTCGGGACTAGGAGTCCATGAGCAGTTCTTC
v_call: TRBV6-5; j_call: TRBJ2-1; clone_size: -; d_call: TRBD1; cdr3_aa: CASAGTGSYNEQFF; cdr3_nt: TGTGCCAGCGCCGGGACAGGGTCCTACAATGAGCAGTTCTTC
v_call: TRBV27; j_call: TRBJ2-1; clone_size: -; d_call: -; cdr3_aa: CASSFQGPRKENNEQFF; cdr3_nt: TGTGCCAGCAGTTTCCAGGGGCCCCGCAAGGAGAACAATGAGCAGTTCTTC
v_call: TRBV5-6; j_call: TRBJ2-7; clone_size: -; d_call: -; cdr3_aa: CASNPLRAGEQYF; cdr3_nt: TGTGCCAGCAACCCCCTTCGGGCGGGGGAGCAGTACTTC
v_call: TRBV27; j_call: TRBJ2-3; clone_size: -; d_call: -; cdr3_aa: CASSLGRTSPQYF; cdr3_nt: TGTGCCAGCAGTTTAGGTAGGACGTCTCCGCAGTATTTT
v_call: TRBV28; j_call: TRBJ1-6; clone_size: -; d_call: -; cdr3_aa: CASRAGRYNSPLHF; cdr3_nt: TGTGCCAGCAGGGCGGGACGCTATAATTCACCCCTCCACTTT
v_call: TRBV11-2; j_call: TRBJ2-7; clone_size: -; d_call: TRBD1; cdr3_aa: CASSSATGTGAYEQYF; cdr3_nt: TGTGCCAGCAGCTCAGCGACCGGGACAGGGGCCTACGAGCAGTACTTC
v_call: TRBV7-9; j_call: TRBJ1-4; clone_size: -; d_call: -; cdr3_aa: CASSERRGTSEKLFF; cdr3_nt: TGTGCCAGCAGCGAGAGGAGGGGCACTAGCGAAAAACTGTTTTTT
v_call: TRBV4-3; j_call: TRBJ2-7; clone_size: -; d_call: -; cdr3_aa: CASSQEGRDAYEQYF; cdr3_nt: TGCGCCAGCAGCCAAGAAGGCAGGGACGCCTACGAGCAGTACTTC
v_call: TRBV10-3; j_call: TRBJ2-7; clone_size: -; d_call: TRBD1; cdr3_aa: CAISDWSGTGSYEQYF; cdr3_nt: TGTGCCATCAGTGATTGGAGCGGGACAGGGTCCTACGAGCAGTACTTC
v_call: TRBV7-6; j_call: TRBJ2-5; clone_size: -; d_call: TRBD2; cdr3_aa: CASSTGLAGGQETQYF; cdr3_nt: TGTGCCAGCAGCACCGGACTAGCGGGGGGGCAAGAGACCCAGTACTTC